This passage covers 20 T cell receptor beta chains from one sample sequenced in a study of cytomegalovirus exposure and HLA in healthy donors (dated by TCRdb to the late 2010s). Libraries came from the immunoSEQ multiplex PCR assay. What TCRdb holds here is the immuneACCESS table cut down to in-frame rearrangements. Part of the clones is not present; checked against another copy, under half of the missing clones reflect an unresolved V gene, and the others are unexplained. This sample comprises roughly 68,000 clones, 96% of them detected only once. Roughly 4.7% of the sample rests with the top ten. The specimen was PBMCs. Receptor source: a woman under 30 in good health and CMV-seropositive.

The chain employs TRBV6-4 and TRBJ2-2, with 8 bases matching TRBD2. CDR1 MRHNA and CDR2 SNTAGT come from the germline V gene. CDR3 length: 16 residues. J was trimmed by 0 bases and V by 5 bases; bases with no gene match: 5. In nucleotides, the CDR3 is TGTGCCAGCAGTCTGAGTAGCGGGGCGAACACCGGGGAGCTGTTTTTT. Its translation is CASSLSSGANTGELFF.

The chain joins TRBV5-1 to TRBJ2-6; 7 nucleotides match TRBD2. Germline V gives CDR1 SGHRS, CDR2 YFSETQ. The CDR3 sequence is 21 residues long. V was clipped by 2 bases and J by 0 bases; unmatched bases: 17. CDR3 nucleotides: TGCGCCAGCAGCTTTCTAGCGGTCTCCCTGGAGGGGATCTCTGGGGCCAACGTCCTGACTTTC. Amino acids: CASSFLAVSLEGISGANVLTF.

CDR3 nucleotides: TGTGCCAGCAGTCGTCGACAAAGCTCCTACAATGAGCAGTTCTTC. This codes for CASSRRQSSYNEQFF. The rearrangement links TRBV5-4 to TRBJ2-1; D is ambiguous. With 5 bases removed from V and 0 bases from J, the gap between germline ends came to 12 bases. Germline-derived CDR1 and CDR2 are SGHNT and YYREEE (reference sequence). The CDR3 has 15 amino acids.

This rearrangement joins TRBV7-6 to TRBJ2-5; D perhaps matches TRBD2 (5 bases). V was shortened by 3 bases and J by 2 bases, with 16 bases between the two germline ends. The germline gives CDR1 SGHVS, CDR2 FNYEAQ. This CDR3 region has 16 residues. The DNA for the CDR3 is TGTGCCAGCAGCTTGGGAGAAGGGTCAGAACAAGAGACCCAGTACTTC. This sequence encodes CASSLGEGSEQETQYF.

The CDR3 is CASSSPTGGAKGYTF. CDR3 bases: TGTGCCAGCAGTTCCCCGACAGGGGGCGCTAAGGGCTACACCTTC. The chain is built from TRBV6-5 and TRBJ1-2; 10 nucleotides align to TRBD1. CDR1 is MNHEY and CDR2 is SVGAGI in the germline V gene. V trimming: 4 bases; J trimming: 8 bases; junction bases outside the gene matches: 10. This CDR3 comprises 15 residues.

In DNA form, the CDR3 reads TGTGCCTGGAGTGTATTTAGGAGTTACTACGAGCAGTACTTC. It yields the protein CAWSVFRSYYEQYF. V is TRBV30 and J is TRBJ2-7; D remains unclear. The CDR3 is 14 amino acids. Germline values: CDR1 GTSNPN, CDR2 SVGIG (reference sequence). V was cut by 0 bases and J by 3 bases, with 12 bases left in between.

This clone was recorded once. The genes are TRBV7-6 and TRBJ2-3, with D possibly matching TRBD1 (5 bases). V lost 4 bases to trimming and J lost 4 bases, with 9 bases between them. The germline CDR1 and CDR2 sequences are SGHVS and FNYEAQ. The CDR3 is made up of 13 amino acids. CDR3 sequence reads: CASSYRSSDTQYF. The DNA for the CDR3 is TGTGCCAGCAGCTACAGGAGCTCAGATACGCAGTATTTT. Full variable domain (missing parts from reference TRBV7-6 and TRBJ2-3): GAGVSQSPRYKVTKRGQDVALRCDPISGHVSLYWYRQALGQGPEFLTYFNYEAQQDKSGLPNDRFSAERPEGSISTLTIQRTEQRDSAMYRCASSYRSSDTQYFGPGTRLTVL.

This sequence joins TRBV9 and TRBJ1-2, with 9 positions matching TRBD1. This CDR3 has 18 residues. With V trimmed by 0 bases and J by 6 bases, 15 bases remained unmatched. Germline V lookup: CDR1 SGDLS, CDR2 YYNGEE. CDR3 residues: CASSVAGQGSGKPHGYTF. CDR3 coding DNA: TGTGCCAGCAGCGTAGCGGGACAGGGCTCTGGGAAGCCCCATGGCTACACCTTC.

The chain links TRBV4-2 to TRBJ2-2, with TRBD1 identical over 8 bases. Trimming at V came to 4 bases and at J to 5 bases, leaving 6 bases not matched to a gene. CDR3 length: 15 residues. CDR1 and CDR2 (germline): LGHNA, YNFKEQ. Here the CDR3 reads CASSLEGQETGELFF. DNA for the CDR3: TGTGCCAGCAGCCTAGAGGGACAGGAAACCGGGGAGCTGTTTTTT.

V usage is TRBV7-6 and J usage is TRBJ2-6; D gene uncertain. The germline CDR1 and CDR2 sequences are SGHVS and FNYEAQ. V lost 3 bases and J lost 0, with 3 bases in between. The CDR3 has 14 amino acids. The CDR3 coding sequence is TGTGCCAGCAGCTTTCTCTCTGGGGCCAACGTCCTGACTTTC. The encoded protein is CASSFLSGANVLTF.

The chain uses TRBV9 and TRBJ2-1, with 10 bases that match TRBD2. The ends lost 3 bases at V and 3 bases at J; junction bases unmatched: 3. CDR3 length: 15 amino acids. The germline V gene encodes CDR1 SGDLS and CDR2 YYNGEE. The CDR3 spells CASSATSGDYNEQFF. In nucleotides, the CDR3 is TGTGCCAGCAGCGCTACTAGCGGGGACTACAATGAGCAGTTCTTC.

The V gene is TRBV4-3, the J gene TRBJ2-5; 7 nucleotides match TRBD2. J gave up 2 bases and V 5 bases, and 23 bases lay outside the gene matches. CDR1 is LGHNA, CDR2 YSLEER, per germline. The CDR3 runs to 20 residues. CDR3 loop: CASSDIANGPGLTVQETQYF. The CDR3 nucleotides are TGCGCCAGCAGCGATATCGCCAACGGCCCGGGACTAACCGTTCAAGAGACCCAGTACTTC.

This rearrangement joins TRBV6-6 to TRBJ1-5; 7 positions match TRBD1. Germline V gene lookup returns CDR1 MNHNY and CDR2 SVGAGI (reference sequence). CDR3 length equals 13 residues. J gave up 4 bases and V 8 bases, and 5 bases lay outside the gene matches. The CDR3 coding sequence is TGTGCCAGCGAGGGACAGAGAAATCAGCCCCAGCATTTT. Protein: CASEGQRNQPQHF.

The genes are TRBV19 and TRBJ2-2, with D perhaps matching TRBD1 (6 bases). CDR3 length: 16 amino acids. Trimming took 7 bases from V and 4 from J, leaving 19 bases between them. Germline V gene lookup returns CDR1 LNHDA and CDR2 SQIVND (reference sequence). The CDR3 sequence is CASTIQGRVGTGELFF. The CDR3, as DNA: TGTGCCAGTACCATTCAGGGGCGCGTGGGCACCGGGGAGCTGTTTTTT. The variable domain in full, with the rest retrieved from reference TRBV19 and TRBJ2-2, is DGGITQSPKYLFRKEGQNVTLSCEQNLNHDAMYWYRQDPGQGLRLIYYSQIVNDFQKGDIAEGYSVSREKKESFPLTVTSAQKNPTAFYLCASTIQGRVGTGELFFGEGSRLTVL.

The CDR3 nucleotides read TGTGCCAGCAGCCTAGGACAGGGCAGGAACGAGCAGTACTTC. Encoded protein: CASSLGQGRNEQYF. The V call is TRBV5-4, the J call TRBJ2-7, with TRBD1 identical over 8 bases. CDR1 is SGHNT, CDR2 YYREEE, per germline (reference sequence). J was trimmed by 5 bases and V by 4 bases; bases with no gene match: 8. There are 14 residues in the CDR3. The full variable domain, with the rest looked up from reference TRBV5-4 and TRBJ2-7, is ETGVTQSPTHLIKTRGQQVTLRCSSQSGHNTVSWYQQALGQGPQFIFQYYREEENGRGNFPPRFSGLQFPNYSSELNVNALELDDSALYLCASSLGQGRNEQYFGPGTRLTVT.

CDR3 nucleotide sequence: TGTGCCAGCAGGGAGGGGACAGTGAGCTCCTACGAGCAGTACTTC. It specifies CASREGTVSSYEQYF. The chain couples TRBV6-1 to TRBJ2-7; weak D call: TRBD1 (7 bases). Trimming pared 6 bases from V and 0 bases from J, leaving 15 bases between. The CDR3 extends over 15 amino acids. Germline V gene data show CDR1 as MNHNS and CDR2 as SASEGT.

This clone was counted once. This sequence joins TRBV18 and TRBJ2-6; D possibly corresponds to TRBD1 (6 bases). The V gene lost 1 base and the J gene lost 0 bases, with 10 bases spanning the gap. Per the germline V gene, CDR1 is KGHSH and CDR2 is LQKENI. The CDR3 sequence is 17 residues long. As DNA, the CDR3 is TGTGCCAGCTCACCACAGGGGGTCTACTCTGGGGCCAACGTCCTGACTTTC. It is translated as CASSPQGVYSGANVLTF.

This clone was recorded once. For the CDR3, the DNA is TGTGCCAGCAGCTGGACAGGGATCGAAAAACTGTTTTTT. Amino acid sequence: CASSWTGIEKLFF. The chain uses TRBV7-2 and TRBJ1-4; TRBD1 matches 8 bases. V trimming: 4 bases; J trimming: 8 bases; junction bases outside the gene matches: 3. This CDR3 has 13 amino acids. CDR1 is SGHTA, CDR2 FQGNSA, per germline.

The CDR3 loop is CASSPRQGYEQFF. In nucleotides, the CDR3 is TGTGCCAGCTCACCAAGGCAGGGCTATGAGCAGTTCTTC. The chain has TRBV18 and TRBJ2-1; the D gene is possibly TRBD1 (5 bases). The V and J ends lost 2 bases and 8 bases respectively, with 10 bases between them. CDR1 and CDR2 (germline): KGHSH, LQKENI. CDR3 length equals 13 residues.

This rearrangement joins TRBV11-2 to TRBJ2-7; possible D gene TRBD1, 6 bases. V dropped 6 bases and J dropped 4 bases, with 10 bases sitting between them. Germline V gives CDR1 SGHAT, CDR2 FQNNGV. There are 12 residues in the CDR3. The CDR3 sequence is CASRYGQYEQYF. CDR3 sequence (DNA): TGTGCCAGCAGATACGGACAGTACGAGCAGTACTTC. Variable domain in full (rest from reference TRBV11-2 and TRBJ2-7): EAGVAQSPRYKIIEKRQSVAFWCNPISGHATLYWYQQILGQGPKLLIQFQNNGVVDDSQLPKDRFSAERLKGVDSTLKIQPAKLEDSAVYLCASRYGQYEQYFGPGTRLTVT.